This T cell receptor beta chain was sequenced in a study of T cells in Graves' hyperthyroidism and ophthalmopathy. Points from the study as a whole: By a 13 V-J model, ophthalmopathy was set apart from stable hyperthyroidism. Expanded thyroid clonotypes (above 0.001) were mostly also found in blood.

This clonotype was detected many times. Its cognate antigen is unknown. Lactation, pregnancy, other autoimmune disease or uncontrolled infection led to exclusion of patients. Based on clinical symptoms, serum thyroxine and TRAb, thyroid ultrasound and orbital computed tomography, diagnoses were reached. The germline CDR1 and CDR2 sequences are MNHEY and SVGAGI. The CDR3 extends over 15 amino acids. Trimming took 0 bases from V and 0 from J, leaving 6 bases between them. It was RNA transcripts that yielded the amplified TCR beta CDR3 regions. In the first-round RT-PCR of the TCR CDR3, the HTBI primer set was used. In TCRdb, the multiplex PCR reads were re-called with MiXCR into one record per CDR3 protein. The repertoire holds about 320,000 distinct CDR3 sequences, with around a sixth as singletons.

Sequencing was carried out using blood. The TCR originated in a young man with Graves' hyperthyroidism. The chain is built from TRBV6-5 and TRBJ1-5; the D is unclear. The CDR3 coding sequence is TGTGCCAGCAGTTACTCGATGGTTAGCAATCAGCCCCAGCATTTT. As protein: CASSYSMVSNQPQHF.